The source of this TCR beta chain is a study of regulatory T cells in long-lasting Graves disease. Study summary: The criterion for persistent Graves' disease was over 5 years of antithyroid drugs with positive TSH receptor antibodies.

Trimming shortened V by 0 bases and J by 0 bases, and 11 bases separated the two germline ends. The CDR3 loop spans 16 amino acids. Per the germline V gene, CDR1 is DFQATT and CDR2 is SNEGSKA (reference sequence). Study outcomes and limitations: Between persistent patients, about 2,800 public clonotypes were shared, exceeding the roughly 1,000 shared between new patients. The study found TRBV28, TRBJ1-2 and TRBJ2-5 favored in persistent disease.

Relying on iRepertoire HTBI primers and Arm-PCR of CDR3 regions, the team built TCR beta libraries. From the multiplex PCR reads, TCRdb called clonotypes with MiXCR, one entry per CDR3 protein. The repertoire holds 300,000 or so distinct CDR3 sequences, with less than 20% as singletons. Specified time point: persistent/refractory GD, antithyroid drugs over 5 years with positive TRAb. With RNA extracted from PBMCs as input, the TCR library was made. About 9.2 milliliters of peripheral blood were taken and placed in EDTA tubes. The sample holds a few counts of this clonotype. The target antigen is unknown.

This TCR came from a female donor with Graves disease. The rearrangement uses TRBV20-1 and TRBJ2-2, with D possibly being TRBD1 (5 bases). Sequencing was performed on peripheral blood mononuclear cells (PBMCs), taken when the disease was refractory, from a patient treated with antithyroid drugs. CDR3: CSARDGHAANTGELFF. As DNA, the CDR3 is TGCAGTGCTAGAGACGGACACGCCGCGAACACCGGGGAGCTGTTTTTT.